This T cell receptor (beta chain) was documented in a study of post-analysis software for immune sequencing data. Study overall: Recorded disease courses covered relapsing-remitting, secondary progressive and progressive-relapsing multiple sclerosis. Some patients had no subtype annotation.

Concerning this clonotype itself: Its antigen is unknown.

cDNA libraries for TCR beta contained unique molecular identifiers. MiXCR, run by TCRdb on the PCR reads, gives a single entry per CDR3 protein. The sample consists of around 710,000 distinct CDR3 sequences, just over 45% of them appearing once. General study findings and limits: There were about five TRBV segments more frequent in patients than controls, and TRBV5-6, TRBV5-1 and TRBV20-1 were among them. Multiple sclerosis was associated with a significant reduction in normalized Chao1 diversity relative to controls. By F measure, samples from a shared preparation batch strongly co-clustered.

CDR3 size: 13 residues. V lost 5 bases to trimming and J lost 5 bases, with 10 bases between them. Germline V lookup: CDR1 MGHDK, CDR2 SYGVNS. Sequences were obtained from blood. This receptor was taken from a girl between 10 and 17 years old with multiple sclerosis. This chain uses TRBV25-1 with TRBJ2-1, with D maybe TRBD2 (6 bases). This CDR3 reads CASSPWRDNEQFF. CDR3 coding DNA: TGTGCCAGCAGTCCCTGGAGGGACAATGAGCAGTTCTTC.